This T cell receptor (beta chain) is drawn from a study of OX40 agonist ivuxolimab in advanced cancers. Study at large: Dose-escalation subjects each had hepatocellular carcinoma, melanoma, renal cell or head and neck cancer. Having had anti-PD-1, anti-PD-L1 or anti-CTLA-4 therapy before was allowed, and approximately 40% had some.

Researchers took blood at baseline, on cycle 4 day 1, and on cycle 7 day 1. Trimming removed 5 bases from V and 8 bases from J, with 18 bases in between. From germline, CDR1 is MRHNA and CDR2 SNTAGT. The CDR3 has 14 amino acids. Assay: immunoSEQ multiplex PCR; the TCRdb copy retains only in-frame clones and omits some. The repertoire holds approximately 40,000 clones, with about 80% as singletons. The gene calls are TRBV6-4 and TRBJ1-2; no definite D call. This specimen consisted of CD4+ or CD8+ T cells sorted from blood, obtained in a trial of the OX40 agonist ivuxolimab. The clonotype was recovered from an adult with an advanced solid tumor such as melanoma, head and neck, liver or kidney cancer. The CDR3 spells CASSLSLEGWGYTF. The CDR3 bases are TGTGCCAGCAGTTTATCGCTTGAGGGTTGGGGCTACACCTTC.